The 10 T cell receptor beta chains given below trace back to one sample, sequenced in a study of human T cells and chemical hapten exposure (dated by TCRdb to the early 2020s). Total RNA was isolated from unfractionated whole blood collected in Tempus Blood RNA tubes. Library preparation attached unique molecular identifiers to individual cDNA molecules for quantitative, reproducible TCR counting. The public reads were run again by TCRdb, first through fastp at Q25 and then through MiXCR, and only productive beta chains were kept. A single entry per CDR3 protein holds the most common genes and DNA from its merged rows. This sample comprises more than 100,000 distinct CDR3 sequences, around 9% of them detected only once. The ten largest clones take up around 1.4% of the sample. Sequencing was performed on whole blood. All receptors derive from a human donor in good health. Some clones in this sample may be carry-over from other donors' samples. Donor details come from another sample of the same person, matched by shared clones.

This clonotype was counted only a few times. The rearrangement links TRBV21-1 to TRBJ2-5; TRBD1 is the table's D call and was not checked against the DNA. TRBV21-1 is a recognized pseudogene. The CDR3 is made up of 15 amino acids. The CDR3 DNA is TGTGCCAGCAGCAAACCCTGGACAGGGCAAGAGACCCAGTACTTC. As protein: CASSKPWTGQETQYF.

There are a few counts of this clonotype. The rearrangement joins TRBV10-3 to TRBJ2-1; 11 bases are a match to TRBD2. The J segment lost 8 bases and the V segment lost 6 bases, leaving 9 bases of the junction unmatched. Looked up from germline, CDR1 is ENHRY and CDR2 is SYGVKD. This CDR3 is 15 amino acids long. The CDR3 is CAISLVAGGLDEQFF. CDR3 coding DNA: TGTGCCATCAGCCTAGTAGCGGGAGGGCTGGATGAGCAGTTCTTC.

This clonotype was seen repeatedly, ten times or more. V gene TRBV5-1 combines with J gene TRBJ2-3, with D perhaps matching TRBD1 or TRBD2 (5 bases each). This CDR3 has 16 residues. Deletions cut 0 bases from V and 2 bases from J, with 13 bases between. Germline-derived CDR1 and CDR2 are SGHRS and YFSETQ. CDR3 DNA sequence: TGCGCCAGCAGCTTGGCCCGACGGGACGACACAGATACGCAGTATTTT. It encodes CASSLARRDDTDTQYF. The variable domain in full, with the rest retrieved from reference TRBV5-1 and TRBJ2-3, is KAGVTQTPRYLIKTRGQQVTLSCSPISGHRSVSWYQQTPGQGLQFLFEYFSETQRNKGNFPGRFSGRQFSNSRSEMNVSTLELGDSALYLCASSLARRDDTDTQYFGPGTRLTVL.

The V gene is TRBV20-1, the J gene TRBJ2-3, with a possible D match to TRBD1 (5 bases). The CDR3 covers 14 residues. V lost 4 bases and J 1 base, leaving 12 bases between the germline ends. Germline V gene lookup returns CDR1 DFQATT and CDR2 SNEGSKA (reference sequence). The DNA of the CDR3 is TGCAGTGCTAAGGGCCTGGGGCGCACAGATACGCAGTATTTT. This gives the protein CSAKGLGRTDTQYF.

J is TRBJ2-1 and V is TRBV12-3 or TRBV12-4; 7 bases align to TRBD2. The CDR3 spans 14 residues. J lost 8 bases, V lost 1 base, and 5 bases had no gene match. The CDR3 DNA reads TGTGCCAGCAGTTTAGGCGGGGGAGTCCATGAGCAGTTCTTC. Translation: CASSLGGGVHEQFF.

This chain joins TRBV6-2 or TRBV6-3 and TRBJ2-7; the D gene could be TRBD1 or TRBD2 (5 bases each). The CDR3 is 13 residues long. The germline V gene encodes CDR1 MNHEY and CDR2 SVGEGT. Trimming took off 3 bases at V and 13 bases at J, with 19 bases between the two ends. The CDR3 loop is CASSYSAGGKTYF. CDR3 in DNA: TGTGCCAGCAGTTATTCCGCTGGGGGTAAAACCTACTTC.

The gene calls are TRBV12-3 or TRBV12-4 and TRBJ2-2, with 10 bases lining up with TRBD2. This CDR3 spans 16 amino acids. V shed 5 bases, J shed 0 bases, and the junction held 3 bases outside the gene matches. This CDR3 reads CASSTSGAPNTGELFF. The CDR3 DNA follows: TGTGCCAGCAGTACTAGCGGGGCCCCGAACACCGGGGAGCTGTTTTTT.

In its sample, this clonotype was seen a few times. The J gene is TRBJ2-7, the V gene TRBV12-3 or TRBV12-4, with D uncertain. The CDR3 loop spans 13 amino acids. Deletions cut 3 bases from V and 2 bases from J, with 8 bases between. The CDR3 sequence is CASSLTETYEQYF. In DNA form, the CDR3 reads TGTGCCAGCAGTTTGACCGAGACCTACGAGCAGTACTTC.

There are a few counts of this clonotype. This sequence joins TRBV4-3 and TRBJ2-3; TRBD2 might be the D (5 bases). The CDR3 consists of 17 residues. The germline CDR1 and CDR2 sequences are LGHNA and YSLEER. Trimming pared 4 bases from V and 0 bases from J, leaving 17 bases between. This CDR3 reads CASSLLSFGESTDTQYF. In DNA form, the CDR3 reads TGCGCCAGCAGCCTCCTATCATTCGGGGAGAGCACAGATACGCAGTATTTT.

This rearrangement joins TRBV2 to TRBJ2-1; maybe TRBD2 (5 bases). Germline V gives CDR1 SNHLY, CDR2 FYNNEI. V lost 4 bases, J lost 10 bases, and 8 bases lay in between. The CDR3 sequence is 11 residues long. CDR3 in DNA: TGTGCCAGCAGTGGACGGAGGGAGCAGTTCTTC. Protein product: CASSGRREQFF.